Listed below are T cell receptor beta chains from one sample, sequenced in a study of technical replicates of blood from a few donors. Libraries were prepared by immunoSEQ multiplex PCR; TCRdb keeps only in-frame clonotypes and omits some of them. The repertoire holds approximately 80,000 clones, with 98% as singletons. Sequencing was carried out using T cells isolated from PBMCs. Receptors originate from a human donor in good health. Each CDR3 is given without its conserved first and last residue. The order of the fields is V gene, CDR3 length, CDR3 protein.

TRBV25-1 11 ASSVAGNQPQH
TRBV28 12 ASSQTGVNEKLF
TRBV9 11 ASSLRENEKLF
TRBV5-1 12 ASSEGAGANVLT
TRBV20-1 9 SARNSDSLH
TRBV13 18 ASSLRQDFLSRRSTDTQY
TRBV30 12 AWSSGQPPSPLH
TRBV6-1 12 ANHRGSNTDTQY
TRBV30 15 ACSSSGGASGWNEQF
TRBV5-1 10 ASSLAQETQY
TRBV28 13 ASSPGGGWSYEQY
TRBV5-5 13 ASSLAGVPNTEAF
TRBV10-3 12 AISEQGTNEKLF
TRBV5-5 13 ASSGTGDDSQPQH
TRBV28 13 ASTLGQGVNNEQF
TRBV28 14 ASSPTLLLPTYEQY
TRBV4-1 13 ASSQDRGDIYGYT
TRBV9 13 ASSVGQGSYNEQF
TRBV6-1 13 ASSEIPLGSSIQY
TRBV20-1 8 SARLDTQY
TRBV4-1 13 ASSQDRGSNTEAF
TRBV7-9 13 ASSSTGENTGELF
TRBV11-3 10 ASSLETSGPF
TRBV29-1 13 SVEGSPPTRYGYT
TRBV2 10 ASSVSAGGQY
TRBV4-1 12 ASSQTQGSDEQY
TRBV4-1 14 ASSQGRFRITDTQY
TRBV5-8 11 ASTGTGGQPQH
TRBV7-7 16 ASSLQIQGQGNTGEPF
TRBV7-9 11 ASSPDSSYEQY
TRBV5-1 12 ASSFGTGGFEAF
TRBV19 11 ASRNRVTYEQY
TRBV7-9 11 ASSLNSYYEQY
TRBV5-1 13 ASSLRRVTTDTQY
TRBV7-3 12 ASSLNKNTDTQY
TRBV2 13 ASIPTTGGIGELF
TRBV28 13 ASSLAQQANYGYT
TRBV6-5 12 ASTSGESRTEAF
TRBV5-4 12 ASSRGWGTYEQY
TRBV5-1 14 ASIIGGRLPYNEQF
TRBV7-2 11 ASSLVTPGEQY
TRBV11-3 13 ASSAKTVPQETQY
TRBV19 12 ASSMTGVGYEQY
TRBV28 13 ASSPHRGVLKPQH
TRBV5-1 13 ASRLTGDSNQPQH
TRBV19 12 ASSILGANSPLH
TRBV9 13 ASSVGTHLLDEQY
TRBV25-1 14 ASSAPPGVVGTEAF
TRBV25-1 13 ASSASGQNNSPLH
TRBV27 9 ASSSGGAAF
TRBV9 18 ASSSREGSSGGVSPGELF
TRBV14 14 ASSRRQGTSTDTQY